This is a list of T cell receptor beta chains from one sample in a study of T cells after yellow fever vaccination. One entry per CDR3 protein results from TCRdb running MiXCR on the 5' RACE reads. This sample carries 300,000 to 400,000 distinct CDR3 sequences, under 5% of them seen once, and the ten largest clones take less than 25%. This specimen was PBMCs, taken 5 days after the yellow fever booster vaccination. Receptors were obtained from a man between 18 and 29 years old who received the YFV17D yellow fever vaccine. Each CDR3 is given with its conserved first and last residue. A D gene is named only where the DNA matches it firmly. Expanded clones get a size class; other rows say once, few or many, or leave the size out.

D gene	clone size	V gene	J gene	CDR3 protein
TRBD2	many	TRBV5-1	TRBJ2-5	CASSWRTSGGPTGETQYF
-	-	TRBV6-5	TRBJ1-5	CASSGNRELNQPQHF
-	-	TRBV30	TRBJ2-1	CAAGGRYNEQFF
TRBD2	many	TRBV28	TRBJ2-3	CASSLWGGIPDTQYF
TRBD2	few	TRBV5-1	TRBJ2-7	CASSRGGEYTYEQYF
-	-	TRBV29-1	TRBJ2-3	CSVTIPGDGAPPIAPTDTQYF
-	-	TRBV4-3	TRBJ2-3	CASSQGRLTARDTQYF
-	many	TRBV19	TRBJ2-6	CASSIRGSNVLTF
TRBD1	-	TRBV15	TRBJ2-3	CATSRGTGRIADTQYF
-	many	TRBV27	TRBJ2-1	CASSLWDPGASEQFF
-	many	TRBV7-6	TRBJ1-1	CASSRGGGTYASEAFF
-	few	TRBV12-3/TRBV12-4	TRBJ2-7	CASSLRGVSLHEQYF